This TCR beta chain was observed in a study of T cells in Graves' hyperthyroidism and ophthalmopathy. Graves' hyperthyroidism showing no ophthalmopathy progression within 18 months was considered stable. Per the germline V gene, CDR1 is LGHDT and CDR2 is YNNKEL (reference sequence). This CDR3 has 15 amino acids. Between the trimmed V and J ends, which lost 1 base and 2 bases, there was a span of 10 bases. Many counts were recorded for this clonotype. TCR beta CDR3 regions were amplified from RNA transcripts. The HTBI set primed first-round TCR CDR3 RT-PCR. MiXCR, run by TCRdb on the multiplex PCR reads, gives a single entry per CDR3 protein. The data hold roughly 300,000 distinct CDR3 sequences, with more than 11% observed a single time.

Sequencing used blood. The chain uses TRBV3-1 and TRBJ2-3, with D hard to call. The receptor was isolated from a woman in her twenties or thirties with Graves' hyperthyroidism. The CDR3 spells CASSQARSYTDTQYF. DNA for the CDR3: TGTGCCAGCAGCCAAGCCCGGAGTTACACAGATACGCAGTATTTT.